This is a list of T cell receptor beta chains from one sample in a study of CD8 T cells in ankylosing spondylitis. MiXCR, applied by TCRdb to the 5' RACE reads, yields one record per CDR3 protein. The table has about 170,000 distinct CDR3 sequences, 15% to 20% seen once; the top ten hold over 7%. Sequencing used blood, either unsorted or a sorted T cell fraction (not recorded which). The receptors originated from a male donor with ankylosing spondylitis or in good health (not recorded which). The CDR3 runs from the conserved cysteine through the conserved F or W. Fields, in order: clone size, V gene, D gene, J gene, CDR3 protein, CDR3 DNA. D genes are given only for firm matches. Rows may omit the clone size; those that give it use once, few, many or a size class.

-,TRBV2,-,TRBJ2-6,CASSEKATSGANVLTF,TGTGCCAGCAGTGAAAAGGCAACCTCTGGGGCCAACGTCCTGACTTTC
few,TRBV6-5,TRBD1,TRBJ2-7,CASSYRTGPYEQYF,TGTGCCAGCAGTTACCGGACAGGGCCGTACGAGCAGTACTTC
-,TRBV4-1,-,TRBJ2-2,CASGSNPGELFF,TGCGCCAGCGGTTCGAATCCCGGGGAGCTGTTTTTT
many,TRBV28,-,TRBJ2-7,CASGDNSYEQYF,TGTGCCAGCGGGGACAACTCCTACGAGCAGTACTTC
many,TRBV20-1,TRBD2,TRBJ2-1,CSARSGDFHLRSYNEQFF,TGCAGTGCCAGGAGCGGGGACTTCCATTTGCGCTCCTACAATGAGCAGTTCTTC
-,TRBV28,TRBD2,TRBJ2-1,CASILGSGAYNEQFF,TGTGCCAGCATCTTAGGTAGCGGGGCTTACAATGAGCAGTTCTTC
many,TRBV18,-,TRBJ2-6,CASSRGTGANVLTF,TGTGCCAGCTCACGGGGAACTGGGGCCAACGTCCTGACTTTC
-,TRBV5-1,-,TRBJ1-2,CASSLESQINYGYTF,TGCGCCAGCAGCTTGGAATCGCAGATTAACTATGGCTACACCTTC
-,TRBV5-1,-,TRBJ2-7,CASSSRENYEQYF,TGCGCCAGCAGCTCGAGAGAGAACTACGAGCAGTACTTC
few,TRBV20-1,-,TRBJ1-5,CSARGQSNQPQHF,TGCAGTGCTAGAGGGCAAAGCAATCAGCCCCAGCATTTT
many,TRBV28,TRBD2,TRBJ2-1,CATFAQGTSHNEQFF,TGTGCCACCTTTGCCCAGGGGACTAGCCATAATGAGCAGTTCTTC
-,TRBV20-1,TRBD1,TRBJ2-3,CSARAPGQATDTQYF,TGCAGTGCTAGGGCCCCGGGACAGGCTACAGATACGCAGTATTTT
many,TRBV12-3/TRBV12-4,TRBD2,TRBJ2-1,CASSSHSGRVYNEQFF,TGTGCCAGCAGTTCCCATAGCGGGAGAGTTTACAATGAGCAGTTCTTC
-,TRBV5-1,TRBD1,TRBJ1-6,CASSLSRGKSSPLHF,TGCGCCAGCAGTCTAAGCAGGGGGAAGTCTTCACCCCTCCACTTT
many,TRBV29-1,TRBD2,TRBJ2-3,CSVRTSGHTDTQYF,TGCAGCGTAAGGACTAGCGGACACACAGATACGCAGTATTTT
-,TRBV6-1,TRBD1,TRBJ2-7,CASNTGGSYEQYF,TGTGCCAGCAATACAGGGGGCTCCTACGAGCAGTACTTC
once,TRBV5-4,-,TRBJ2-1,CASRPGLGSYNEQFF,TGTGCCAGCAGGCCGGGACTGGGCTCCTACAATGAGCAGTTCTTC
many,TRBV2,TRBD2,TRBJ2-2,CASSEGPSGRAGTGELFF,TGTGCCAGCAGTGAGGGTCCTAGCGGGAGGGCCGGAACCGGGGAGCTGTTTTTT
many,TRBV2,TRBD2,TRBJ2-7,CASSILAFGPDYEQYF,TGTGCCAGCAGTATACTAGCGTTTGGGCCCGACTACGAGCAGTACTTC
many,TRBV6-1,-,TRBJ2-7,CASRDLYEQYF,TGTGCCAGCAGGGACCTCTACGAGCAGTACTTC
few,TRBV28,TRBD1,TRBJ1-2,CASSFTGVTF,TGTGCCAGCAGCTTCACAGGGGTAACCTTC
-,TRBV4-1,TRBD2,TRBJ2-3,CASSQSGTYTDTQYF,TGCGCCAGCAGCCAGAGCGGGACGTACACAGATACGCAGTATTTT
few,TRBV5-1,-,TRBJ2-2,CASSLEPAQTGELFF,TGCGCCAGCAGCTTGGAGCCCGCCCAAACCGGGGAGCTGTTTTTT
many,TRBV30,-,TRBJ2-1,CAFGQYNEQFF,TGTGCCTTTGGACAGTACAATGAGCAGTTCTTC
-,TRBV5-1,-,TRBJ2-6,CVSSLSTGELSGANVLTF,TGCGTCAGCAGCTTGTCCACTGGGGAACTCTCTGGGGCCAACGTCCTGACTTTC
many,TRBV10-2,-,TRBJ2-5,CASTGTDGSKTQYF,TGCGCCAGCACAGGGACCGATGGGTCTAAGACCCAGTACTTC
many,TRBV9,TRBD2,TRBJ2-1,CASSEDGRLANAEQFF,TGTGCCAGCAGTGAGGACGGGCGACTAGCGAATGCTGAGCAGTTCTTC
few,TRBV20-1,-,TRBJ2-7,CSATGDDYEQYF,TGCAGTGCTACGGGAGACGACTACGAGCAGTACTTC
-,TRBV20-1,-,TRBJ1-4,CSAITRVATNEKLFF,TGCAGTGCTATTACAAGGGTTGCAACTAATGAAAAACTGTTTTTT
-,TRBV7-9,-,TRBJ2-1,CASSPQGQLSSYNEQFF,TGTGCCAGCAGCCCGCAAGGACAATTGAGCTCCTACAATGAGCAGTTCTTC
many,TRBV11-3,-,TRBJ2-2,CASSSSSFPGELFF,TGTGCCAGCAGCTCAAGTAGTTTTCCCGGGGAGCTGTTTTTT
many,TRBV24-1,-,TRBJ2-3,CATSEPSRGASTDTQYF,TGTGCCACCAGTGAGCCCTCGAGGGGCGCGAGCACAGATACGCAGTATTTT
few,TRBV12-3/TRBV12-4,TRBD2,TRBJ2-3,CASSLGTSGRYTQYF,TGTGCCAGCAGTCTTGGGACTAGCGGGAGGTATACGCAGTATTTT
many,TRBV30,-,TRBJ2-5,CAWKGAETQYF,TGTGCCTGGAAAGGCGCGGAGACCCAGTACTTC
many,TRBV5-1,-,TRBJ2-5,CASSFAGAQYF,TGCGCCAGCAGCTTTGCCGGAGCCCAGTACTTC
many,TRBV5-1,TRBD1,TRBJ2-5,CASSSGQQETQYF,TGCGCCAGCTCGTCGGGACAGCAAGAGACCCAGTACTTC